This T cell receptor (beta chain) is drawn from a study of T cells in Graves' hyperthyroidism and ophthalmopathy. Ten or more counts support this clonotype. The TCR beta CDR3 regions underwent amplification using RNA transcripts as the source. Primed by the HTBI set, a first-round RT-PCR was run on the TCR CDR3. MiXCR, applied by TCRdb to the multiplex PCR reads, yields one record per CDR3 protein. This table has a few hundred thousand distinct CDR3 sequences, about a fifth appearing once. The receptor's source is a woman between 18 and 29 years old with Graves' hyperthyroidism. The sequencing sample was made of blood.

Here the CDR3 reads CSARDLVRGANTEAFF. The DNA for the CDR3 is TGCAGTGCTAGAGATCTGGTCAGGGGCGCGAACACTGAAGCTTTCTTT. V usage is TRBV20-1 and J usage is TRBJ1-1; tentatively, D is TRBD1 (6 bases). Germline values: CDR1 DFQATT, CDR2 SNEGSKA (reference sequence). The V end was cut by 0 bases, the J end by 1 base, with 15 bases between. The CDR3 runs to 16 residues.